The 20 T cell receptor beta chains in this list originate from one sample, sequenced in a study of blood T cell repertoires in COVID-19. Only in-frame clones appear in the TCRdb table, and some are missing; sequencing was by immunoSEQ multiplex PCR. The sample yields about 46,000 clones, 75% to 90% seen once. The specimen sequenced was peripheral blood. The receptor set was obtained from a human donor in a cohort sampled during active COVID-19.

V is TRBV6-2 or TRBV6-3 and J is TRBJ2-7; 9 bases fit TRBD2. J gave up 3 bases and V 0 bases, and 9 bases lay outside the gene matches. The germline gives CDR1 MNHEY, CDR2 SVGEGT. This CDR3 is 17 amino acids long. The CDR3: CASSYSRLAGKFYEQYF. The CDR3 DNA is TGTGCCAGCAGTTACTCGCGCCTAGCGGGAAAGTTCTACGAGCAGTACTTC.

The chain employs TRBV6-2 or TRBV6-3 and TRBJ1-1, with D maybe TRBD1 (5 bases). Germline V lookup: CDR1 MNHEY, CDR2 SVGEGT. V was trimmed by 0 bases and J by 5 bases, leaving 19 bases between them. The CDR3 spans 17 residues. CDR3 residues: CASSYSRRQGGPTEAFF. CDR3 in DNA: TGTGCCAGCAGTTACTCGAGAAGGCAGGGAGGCCCAACTGAAGCTTTCTTT.

The gene calls are TRBV6-5 and TRBJ1-2; 9 bases fit TRBD1. Germline lookup yields CDR1 MNHEY and CDR2 SVGAGI. V lost 5 bases, J lost 7 bases, and 11 bases stayed unmatched. This CDR3 has 15 amino acids. CDR3 DNA sequence: TGTGCCAGCAGTCCAGAGCTGGGGACAGGGCTTGGCTACACCTTC. This encodes CASSPELGTGLGYTF.

The chain joins TRBV2 to TRBJ1-3; 8 bases line up with TRBD1. V lost 7 bases and J lost 2; bases outside the gene matches: 4. The CDR3 extends over 14 amino acids. From germline, CDR1 is SNHLY and CDR2 FYNNEI. CDR3 sequence reads: CASNHRGAGNTIYF. DNA for the CDR3: TGTGCCAGCAATCACAGGGGGGCTGGAAACACCATATATTTT.

The chain combines TRBV27 with TRBJ2-1, with D maybe TRBD1 (6 bases). This CDR3 comprises 14 residues. The germline CDR1 and CDR2 sequences are MNHEY and SMNVEV (reference sequence). The V gene lost 9 bases and the J gene lost 2 bases, with 14 bases spanning the gap. CDR3 in amino acids: CASADSPPYNEQFF. For the CDR3, the DNA is TGTGCCAGTGCGGACAGCCCCCCCTACAATGAGCAGTTCTTC.

The gene calls are TRBV27 and TRBJ2-3; TRBD1 agrees at 8 bases. The germline CDR1 and CDR2 sequences are MNHEY and SMNVEV (reference sequence). V trimming: 8 bases; J trimming: 4 bases; junction bases outside the gene matches: 14. CDR3 length: 16 residues. The DNA for the CDR3 is TGTGCCAGCCGACGATTGACGACAGGGGCAGCAGATACGCAGTATTTT. Encoded protein: CASRRLTTGAADTQYF.

V is TRBV14 and J is TRBJ2-5, with D maybe TRBD2 (6 bases). Trimming shortened V by 1 base and J by 5 bases, and 11 bases separated the two germline ends. Germline assignment: CDR1 SGHDN and CDR2 FVKESK. The CDR3 is made up of 14 amino acids. In DNA, the CDR3 is TGTGCCAGCAGCCAAGGCGGGGTCCGGGAGACCCAGTACTTC. Its protein is CASSQGGVRETQYF.

CDR3 DNA sequence: TGTGCCAGCTCCGACCGAATGGTAGCGGGGGGTTACGAGCAGTACTTC. It encodes CASSDRMVAGGYEQYF. The gene calls are TRBV18 and TRBJ2-7, with 10 bases aligning to TRBD2. With 6 bases clipped from V and 4 bases from J, the junction kept 12 bases outside the gene matches. Germline assignment: CDR1 KGHSH and CDR2 LQKENI. The CDR3 extends over 16 amino acids.

The rearrangement joins TRBV11-2 to TRBJ2-5, with 7 bases identical to TRBD2. This CDR3 region has 14 residues. J lost 4 bases, V lost 1 base, and 3 bases had no gene match. Germline V CDR1 and CDR2: SGHAT, FQNNGV. The CDR3, as DNA: TGTGCCAGCAGCTTAGGGACTAGGGGAGAGACCCAGTACTTC. Protein sequence: CASSLGTRGETQYF. Based on the CDR3 plus reference TRBV11-2 and TRBJ2-5, the full variable domain is EAGVAQSPRYKIIEKRQSVAFWCNPISGHATLYWYQQILGQGPKLLIQFQNNGVVDDSQLPKDRFSAERLKGVDSTLKIQPAKLEDSAVYLCASSLGTRGETQYFGPGTRLLVL.

This clone was counted once. J is TRBJ2-5 and V is TRBV5-1; D ambiguous. CDR1 and CDR2 (germline): SGHRS, YFSETQ. V dropped 2 bases and J dropped 4 bases, with 9 bases sitting between them. This CDR3 region has 13 residues. The CDR3 reads CASSFLAVETQYF. The CDR3 DNA sequence: TGCGCCAGCAGCTTTCTCGCGGTAGAGACCCAGTACTTC.

The V and J genes are TRBV3-1 (or the pseudogene TRBV3-2) and TRBJ1-2, with 8 bases lining up with TRBD1. Unmatched junction bases numbered 6, after V lost 2 bases and J lost 4 bases. CDR1 LGHDT and CDR2 YNNKEL come from the germline V gene (reference sequence). This CDR3 region has 15 residues. The CDR3 DNA reads as TGTGCCAGCAGCCAAAGGCCAGGGGGCTCCTATGGCTACACCTTC. Translated, it gives CASSQRPGGSYGYTF.

This chain links TRBV6-2 or TRBV6-3 with TRBJ2-2, with 8 bases identical to TRBD1. This CDR3 has 19 residues. CDR1 and CDR2 from the germline V gene are MNHEY and SVGEGT. The J segment lost 0 bases and the V segment lost 0 bases, leaving 9 bases of the junction unmatched. The CDR3 region has the DNA TGTGCCAGCAGTTACTCGAAGGACAGGGTACGACCGAACACCGGGGAGCTGTTTTTT. Translated, it gives CASSYSKDRVRPNTGELFF.

This chain uses TRBV6-6 with TRBJ2-3; 7 nucleotides match TRBD2. The CDR3 extends over 15 amino acids. In germline, CDR1 is MNHNY, CDR2 SVGAGI (reference sequence). V was pared by 2 bases and J by 2 bases, with 4 bases of the junction left unmatched. The CDR3 DNA reads as TGTGCCAGCAGTTACCTCAGCGGGGACACAGATACGCAGTATTTT. As protein: CASSYLSGDTDTQYF.

The chain links TRBV29-1 to TRBJ2-7; 11 nucleotides line up with TRBD1. Germline values: CDR1 SQVTM, CDR2 ANQGSEA. Trimming cost V 6 bases and J 6 bases; bases outside gene matches: 7. This CDR3 region has 13 residues. The CDR3 protein is CSVPGQGGVEQYF. The CDR3, as DNA: TGCAGCGTCCCGGGACAGGGGGGAGTCGAGCAGTACTTC.

The chain combines TRBV5-4 with TRBJ1-4, with D perhaps TRBD1 (5 bases). Germline CDR1 SGHNT, CDR2 YYREEE (reference sequence). The CDR3 totals 17 residues. The germline V and J ends were trimmed by 2 bases and 4 bases, with 18 bases remaining between them. The CDR3 sequence: CASSFWGGGSVNEKLFF. The CDR3 DNA is TGTGCCAGCAGCTTTTGGGGCGGGGGATCGGTTAATGAAAAACTGTTTTTT.

This clone was seen once. This chain joins TRBV28 and TRBJ1-4, with D hard to call. V was trimmed by 2 bases and J by 10 bases, leaving 8 bases between them. The CDR3 runs 12 residues. Germline V gene data show CDR1 as MDHEN and CDR2 as SYDVKM. CDR3 amino acids: CASSLMATKLFF. DNA of the CDR3: TGTGCCAGCAGTTTAATGGCAACAAAACTGTTTTTT. The variable domain in full, completed from reference TRBV28 and TRBJ1-4, reads DVKVTQSSRYLVKRTGEKVFLECVQDMDHENMFWYRQDPGLGLRLIYFSYDVKMKEKGDIPEGYSVSREKKERFSLILESASTNQTSMYLCASSLMATKLFFGSGTQLSVL.

The rearrangement uses TRBV7-6 and TRBJ2-3; TRBD2 agrees at 7 bases. CDR3 length: 17 residues. CDR1 is SGHVS and CDR2 is FNYEAQ in the germline V gene. V lost 4 bases, J lost 2 bases, and 12 bases stayed unmatched. Here the CDR3 reads CASSSPRSGEPTDTQYF. CDR3 nucleotides: TGTGCCAGCAGCTCTCCCCGCAGCGGGGAACCCACAGATACGCAGTATTTT.

The chain combines TRBV7-9 with TRBJ2-7; 13 nucleotides agree with TRBD2. V shed 7 bases and J 5 bases; nucleotides not matched to a gene: 14. From germline, CDR1 is SEHNR and CDR2 FQNEAQ (reference sequence). The CDR3 consists of 17 residues. The CDR3 protein is CASIPTEGLAGFHEQYF. The CDR3 region has the DNA TGTGCCAGCATCCCCACGGAGGGACTAGCGGGATTCCACGAGCAGTACTTC.

This rearrangement joins TRBV19 to TRBJ1-2; 7 bases map to TRBD1. This CDR3 has 13 amino acids. V shed 3 bases, J shed 7 bases, and the junction held 5 bases outside the gene matches. Per the germline V gene, CDR1 is LNHDA and CDR2 is SQIVND (reference sequence). The CDR3, as DNA: TGTGCCAGTAGTATCGACAGGGTTTTTGGCTACACCTTC. This encodes CASSIDRVFGYTF.

This chain links TRBV5-4 with TRBJ2-7; 8 bases fit TRBD1. This CDR3 region has 14 residues. The trim removed 3 bases at V and 1 base at J, leaving 3 bases unmatched. Germline V lookup: CDR1 SGHNT, CDR2 YYREEE (reference sequence). CDR3 sequence: CASSSDRGSYEQYF. DNA for the CDR3: TGTGCCAGCAGCTCCGACAGGGGTTCCTACGAGCAGTACTTC.